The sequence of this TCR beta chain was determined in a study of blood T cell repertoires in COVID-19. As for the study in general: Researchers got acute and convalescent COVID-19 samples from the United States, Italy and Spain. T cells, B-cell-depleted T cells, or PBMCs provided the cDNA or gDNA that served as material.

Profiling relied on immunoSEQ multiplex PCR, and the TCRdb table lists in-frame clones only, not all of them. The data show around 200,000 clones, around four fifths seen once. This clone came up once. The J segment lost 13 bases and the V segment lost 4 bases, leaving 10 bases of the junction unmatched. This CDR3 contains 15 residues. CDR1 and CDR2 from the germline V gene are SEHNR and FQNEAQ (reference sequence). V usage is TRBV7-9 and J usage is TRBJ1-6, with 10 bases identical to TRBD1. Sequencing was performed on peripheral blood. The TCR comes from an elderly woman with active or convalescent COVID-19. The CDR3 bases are TGTGCCAGCAGCTCCTCCGGGACAGGGGTTCCTCCCCTCCACTTT. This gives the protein CASSSSGTGVPPLHF.